The clone carrying this T cell receptor beta chain showed up just a few times. A much larger clone differs from this one at a single base, so this may be a read error. The cDNA came from 5'RACE, which used 10-nucleotide random UMIs. A single record per CDR3 protein comes from TCRdb applying MiXCR to the 5' RACE reads. The sample includes approximately 50,000 distinct CDR3 sequences, 3% to 4% of them seen just once. The sample is drawn from a study of neurological immune-mediated disorders. Stored at -80 C, 2 million PBMCs were the source of the unsorted libraries. The specimen sequenced was PBMCs. This receptor was obtained from a man between 35 and 55 years old with multiple sclerosis.

The CDR3 sequence is CASSRKGVPGYTF. The DNA for the CDR3 is TGCGCCAGCAGCCGAAAGGGCGTGCCTGGCTACACCTTC. The chain uses TRBV4-1 and TRBJ1-2; the D is unclear. This CDR3 is built from 13 residues. Trimming removed 4 bases from V and 7 bases from J, with 13 bases in between. Germline V CDR1 and CDR2: MGHRA, YSYEKL.